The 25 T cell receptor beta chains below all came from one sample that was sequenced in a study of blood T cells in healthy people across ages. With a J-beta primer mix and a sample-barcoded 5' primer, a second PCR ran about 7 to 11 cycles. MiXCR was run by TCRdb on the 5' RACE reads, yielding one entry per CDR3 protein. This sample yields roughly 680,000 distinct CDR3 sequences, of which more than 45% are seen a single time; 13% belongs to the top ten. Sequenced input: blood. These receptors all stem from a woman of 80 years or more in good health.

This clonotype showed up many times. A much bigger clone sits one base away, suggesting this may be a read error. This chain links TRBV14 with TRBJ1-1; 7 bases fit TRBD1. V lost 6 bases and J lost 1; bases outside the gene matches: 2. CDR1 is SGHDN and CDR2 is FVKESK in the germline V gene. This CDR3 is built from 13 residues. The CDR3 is CASRRQGNTEAFF. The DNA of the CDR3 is TGTGCCAGCAGACGACAGGGGAACACTGAAGCTTTCTTT.

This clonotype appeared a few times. CDR3 bases: TGCGCCAGCAGCCTGACAGGGGGTTTCGCCGGGGAGCTGTTTTTT. It specifies CASSLTGGFAGELFF. V is TRBV5-1 and J is TRBJ2-2; 9 bases fit TRBD1. The V and J ends lost 4 bases and 6 bases, in that order; junction bases with no gene match: 7. The CDR3 sequence is 15 residues long. Looked up from germline, CDR1 is SGHRS and CDR2 is YFSETQ.

The DNA for the CDR3 is TGTGCCAGCAGTCTAGCGGATCGCACAGATACGCAGTATTTT. Amino acid sequence: CASSLADRTDTQYF. The chain is built from TRBV27 and TRBJ2-3; 7 nucleotides agree with TRBD2. Germline assignment: CDR1 MNHEY and CDR2 SMNVEV (reference sequence). The V gene end was trimmed by 5 bases and the J gene end by 1 base; junction bases not matched to a gene: 3. The CDR3 contains 14 residues.

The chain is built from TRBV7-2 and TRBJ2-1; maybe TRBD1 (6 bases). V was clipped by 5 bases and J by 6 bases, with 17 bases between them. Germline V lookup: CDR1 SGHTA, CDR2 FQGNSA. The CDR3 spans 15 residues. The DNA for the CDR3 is TGTGCCAGCAGCGTTAGCAGGGGCGCCCCCAATGAGCAGTTCTTC. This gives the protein CASSVSRGAPNEQFF. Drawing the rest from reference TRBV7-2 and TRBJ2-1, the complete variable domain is GAGVSQSPSNKVTEKGKDVELRCDPISGHTALYWYRQSLGQGLEFLIYFQGNSAPDKSGLPSDRFSAERTGGSVSTLTIQRTQQEDSAVYLCASSVSRGAPNEQFFGPGTRLTVL.

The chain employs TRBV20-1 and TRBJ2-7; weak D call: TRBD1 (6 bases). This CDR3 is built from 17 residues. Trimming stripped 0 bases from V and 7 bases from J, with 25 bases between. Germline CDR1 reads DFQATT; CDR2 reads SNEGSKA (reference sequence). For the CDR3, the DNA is TGCAGTGCTAGAGATTCGTACAGGGCGAGTTTTTACAATGAGCAGTACTTC. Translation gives CSARDSYRASFYNEQYF.

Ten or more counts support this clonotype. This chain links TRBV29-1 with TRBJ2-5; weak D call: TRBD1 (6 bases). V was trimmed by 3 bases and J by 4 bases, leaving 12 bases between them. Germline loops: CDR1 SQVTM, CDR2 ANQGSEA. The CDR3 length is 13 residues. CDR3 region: CSVDLTGGETQYF. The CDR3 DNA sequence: TGCAGCGTTGACCTGACAGGTGGAGAGACCCAGTACTTC.

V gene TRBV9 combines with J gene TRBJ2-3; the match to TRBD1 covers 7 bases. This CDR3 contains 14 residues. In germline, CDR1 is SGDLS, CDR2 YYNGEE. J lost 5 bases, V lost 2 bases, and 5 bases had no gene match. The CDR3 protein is CASSVNSGGDTQYF. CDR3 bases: TGTGCCAGCAGCGTGAATTCAGGGGGAGATACGCAGTATTTT.

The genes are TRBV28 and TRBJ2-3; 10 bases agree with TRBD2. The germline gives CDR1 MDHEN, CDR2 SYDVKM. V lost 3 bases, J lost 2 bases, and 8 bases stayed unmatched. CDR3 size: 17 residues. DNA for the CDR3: TGTGCCAGCAGTTTCCAGCGGGGGGGACCTTCCACAGATACGCAGTATTTT. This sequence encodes CASSFQRGGPSTDTQYF. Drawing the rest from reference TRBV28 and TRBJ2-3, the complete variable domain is DVKVTQSSRYLVKRTGEKVFLECVQDMDHENMFWYRQDPGLGLRLIYFSYDVKMKEKGDIPEGYSVSREKKERFSLILESASTNQTSMYLCASSFQRGGPSTDTQYFGPGTRLTVL.

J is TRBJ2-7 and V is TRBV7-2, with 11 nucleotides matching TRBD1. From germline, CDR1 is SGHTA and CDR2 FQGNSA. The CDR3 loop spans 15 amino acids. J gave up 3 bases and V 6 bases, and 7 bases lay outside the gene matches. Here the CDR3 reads CASRLAGTGGYEQYF. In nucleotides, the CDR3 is TGTGCCAGCAGGCTTGCCGGGACAGGGGGCTACGAGCAGTACTTC.

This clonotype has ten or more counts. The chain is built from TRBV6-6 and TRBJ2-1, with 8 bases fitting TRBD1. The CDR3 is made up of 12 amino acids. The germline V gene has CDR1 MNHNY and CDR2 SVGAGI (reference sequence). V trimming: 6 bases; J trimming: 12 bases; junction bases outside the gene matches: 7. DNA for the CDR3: TGTGCCAGCAGGGACAGGGAAATTGGGCAGTTCTTC. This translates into CASRDREIGQFF.

In DNA form, the CDR3 reads TGTGCCAGCAGTTTAGCGTACAGCTCTGGGGCCAACGTCCTGACTTTC. It specifies CASSLAYSSGANVLTF. The rearrangement joins TRBV12-3 or TRBV12-4 to TRBJ2-6; D remains ambiguous. The CDR3 is 16 amino acids. Trimming removed 0 bases at V and 0 bases at J, with 6 bases between.

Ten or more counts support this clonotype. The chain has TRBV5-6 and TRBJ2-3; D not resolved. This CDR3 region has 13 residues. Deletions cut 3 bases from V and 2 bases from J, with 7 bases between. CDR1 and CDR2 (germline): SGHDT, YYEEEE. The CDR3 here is CASSWVATDTQYF. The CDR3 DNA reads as TGTGCCAGCAGCTGGGTGGCCACAGATACGCAGTATTTT.

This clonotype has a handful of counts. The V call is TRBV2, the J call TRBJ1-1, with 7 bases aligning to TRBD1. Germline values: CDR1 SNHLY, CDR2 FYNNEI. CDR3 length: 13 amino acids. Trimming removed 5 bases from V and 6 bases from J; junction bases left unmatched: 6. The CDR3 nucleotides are TGTGCCAGCAGTAAACAGGGGACCTCTGAAGCTTTCTTT. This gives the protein CASSKQGTSEAFF.

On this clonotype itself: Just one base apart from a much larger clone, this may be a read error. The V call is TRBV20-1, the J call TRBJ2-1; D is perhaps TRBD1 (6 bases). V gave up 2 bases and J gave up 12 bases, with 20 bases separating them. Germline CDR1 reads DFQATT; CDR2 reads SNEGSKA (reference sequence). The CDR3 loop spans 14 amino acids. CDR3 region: CSARMASGASGQFF. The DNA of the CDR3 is TGCAGTGCTAGAATGGCTTCAGGGGCCAGCGGGCAGTTCTTC.

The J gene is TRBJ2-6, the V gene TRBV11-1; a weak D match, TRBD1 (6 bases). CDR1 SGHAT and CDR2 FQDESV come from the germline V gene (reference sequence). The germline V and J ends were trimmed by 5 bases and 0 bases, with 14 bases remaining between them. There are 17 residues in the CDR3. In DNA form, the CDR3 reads TGTGCCAGCAGCCTAGAAGGCAGGGGCTCTGGGGCCAACGTCCTGACTTTC. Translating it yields CASSLEGRGSGANVLTF.

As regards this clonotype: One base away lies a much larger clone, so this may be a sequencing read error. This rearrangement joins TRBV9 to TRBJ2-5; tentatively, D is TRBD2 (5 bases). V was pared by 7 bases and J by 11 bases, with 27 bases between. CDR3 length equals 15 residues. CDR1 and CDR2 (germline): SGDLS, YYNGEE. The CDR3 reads CASRPTGSDYNEQYF. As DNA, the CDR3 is TGTGCCAGCCGTCCCACCGGTAGCGACTACAATGAGCAGTACTTC.

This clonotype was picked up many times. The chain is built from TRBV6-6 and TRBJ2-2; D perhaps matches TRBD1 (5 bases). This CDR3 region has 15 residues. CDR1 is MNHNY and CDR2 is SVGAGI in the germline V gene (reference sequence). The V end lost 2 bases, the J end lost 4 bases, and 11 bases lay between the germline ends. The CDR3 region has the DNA TGTGCCAGCAGTTACCCCAGGGCCAGCACCGGGGAGCTGTTTTTT. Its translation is CASSYPRASTGELFF.

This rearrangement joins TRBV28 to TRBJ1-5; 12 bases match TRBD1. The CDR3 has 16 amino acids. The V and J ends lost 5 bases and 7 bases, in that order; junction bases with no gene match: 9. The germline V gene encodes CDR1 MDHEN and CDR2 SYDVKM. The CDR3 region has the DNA TGTGCCAGCAGTCCAGCGGGACAGGGGGCAGGCCAGCCCCAGCATTTT. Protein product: CASSPAGQGAGQPQHF.

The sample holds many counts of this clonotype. The CDR3 DNA reads TGTGCCAGCAGCCCGGGGGGGGGCTTCGGAAAACTGTTTTTT. Protein sequence: CASSPGGGFGKLFF. The rearrangement joins TRBV11-2 to TRBJ1-4, with a weak D call TRBD1 (6 bases). The germline V gene has CDR1 SGHAT and CDR2 FQNNGV. Trimming cost V 5 bases and J 10 bases, with 17 bases left between them. The length of the CDR3 is 14 residues.

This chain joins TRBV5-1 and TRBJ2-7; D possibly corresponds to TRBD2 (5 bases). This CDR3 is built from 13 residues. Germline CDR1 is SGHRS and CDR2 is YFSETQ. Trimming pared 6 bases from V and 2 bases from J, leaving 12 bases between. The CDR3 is CASTIDYPYEQYF. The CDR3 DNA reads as TGCGCCAGCACCATAGACTACCCCTACGAGCAGTACTTC.

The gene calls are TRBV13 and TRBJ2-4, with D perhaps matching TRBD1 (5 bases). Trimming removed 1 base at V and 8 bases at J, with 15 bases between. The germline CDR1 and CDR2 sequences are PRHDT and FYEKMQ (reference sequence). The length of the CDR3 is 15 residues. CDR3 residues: CASSLEGDGLDIQYF. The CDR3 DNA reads TGTGCCAGCAGCTTAGAAGGGGATGGATTGGACATTCAGTACTTC.

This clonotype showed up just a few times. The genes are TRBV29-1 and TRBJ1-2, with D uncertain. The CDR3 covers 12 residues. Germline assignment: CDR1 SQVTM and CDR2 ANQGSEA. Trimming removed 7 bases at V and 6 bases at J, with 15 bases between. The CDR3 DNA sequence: TGCAGCGCCAGAACCGGGAGCGATGGCTACACCTTC. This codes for CSARTGSDGYTF. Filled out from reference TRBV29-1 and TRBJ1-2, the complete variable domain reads SAVISQKPSRDICQRGTSLTIQCQVDSQVTMMFWYRQQPGQSLTLIATANQGSEATYESGFVIDKFPISRPNLTFSTLTVSNMSPEDSSIYLCSARTGSDGYTFGSGTRLTVV.

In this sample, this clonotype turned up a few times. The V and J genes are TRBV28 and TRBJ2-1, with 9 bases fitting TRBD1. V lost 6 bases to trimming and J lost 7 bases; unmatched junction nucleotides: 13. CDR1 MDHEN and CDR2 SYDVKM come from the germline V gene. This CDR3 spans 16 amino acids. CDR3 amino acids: CASSSQGQGRVNEQFF. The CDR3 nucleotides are TGTGCCAGCAGCTCCCAGGGACAGGGACGGGTTAATGAGCAGTTCTTC.

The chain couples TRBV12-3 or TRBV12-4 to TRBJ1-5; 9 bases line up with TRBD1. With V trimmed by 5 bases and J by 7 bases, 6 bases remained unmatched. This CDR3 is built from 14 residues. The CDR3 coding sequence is TGTGCCAGCAGTCCAACAGGGGGCATGCAGCCCCAGCATTTT. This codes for CASSPTGGMQPQHF.

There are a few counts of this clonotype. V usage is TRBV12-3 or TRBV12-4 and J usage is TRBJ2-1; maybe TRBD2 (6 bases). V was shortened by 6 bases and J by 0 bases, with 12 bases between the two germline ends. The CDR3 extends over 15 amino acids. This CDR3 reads CASSPLASSYNEQFF. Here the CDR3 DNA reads TGTGCCAGCAGCCCCCTAGCGAGCTCCTACAATGAGCAGTTCTTC.